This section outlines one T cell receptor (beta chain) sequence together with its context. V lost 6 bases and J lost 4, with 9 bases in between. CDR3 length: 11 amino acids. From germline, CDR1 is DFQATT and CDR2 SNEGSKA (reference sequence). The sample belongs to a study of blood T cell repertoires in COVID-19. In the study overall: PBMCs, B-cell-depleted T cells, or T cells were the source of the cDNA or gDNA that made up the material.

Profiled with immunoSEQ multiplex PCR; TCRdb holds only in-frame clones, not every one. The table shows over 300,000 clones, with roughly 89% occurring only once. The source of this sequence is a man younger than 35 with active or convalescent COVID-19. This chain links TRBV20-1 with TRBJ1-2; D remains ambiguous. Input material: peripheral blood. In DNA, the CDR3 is TGCAGTGCCATTGGGAGCTATGGCTACACCTTC. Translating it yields CSAIGSYGYTF.